This record looks at one T cell receptor beta chain sequence and its context. Its antigen is currently unknown. The V end lost 5 bases, the J end lost 5 bases, and 15 bases lay between the germline ends. Germline V gives CDR1 LNHDA, CDR2 SQIVND (reference sequence). The CDR3 runs to 15 residues. The PCR employed 60 Vbeta primers together with 13 Jbeta primers. Profiling relied on immunoSEQ multiplex PCR, and the TCRdb table lists in-frame clones only, not all of them. The sample shows over 100,000 clones, about two thirds of them seen only once. This entry comes from a study of cytomegalovirus exposure and HLA in healthy donors. Notes on the study in general: Links to common viral pathogens appeared, in a later analysis, for several of the most significant clusters. Later on, analysis showed that most CMV-associated TCR beta chains appeared to be HLA-restricted. The authors reported that TCR beta sequences could predict HLA-A and HLA-B alleles. These predictions were accurate for most subjects in the first cohort.

Sequenced: PBMCs. The chain is built from TRBV19 and TRBJ2-2; perhaps TRBD2 as D (6 bases). The sequence was collected from a man aged 45-60 years in good health and CMV-seropositive. The CDR3 coding sequence is TGTGCCAGTAGTCGGGGACCGGGGGAGACCGGGGAGCTGTTTTTT. It is translated as CASSRGPGETGELFF. The full variable domain, in which reference TRBV19 and TRBJ2-2 provide the parts outside the CDR3, is DGGITQSPKYLFRKEGQNVTLSCEQNLNHDAMYWYRQDPGQGLRLIYYSQIVNDFQKGDIAEGYSVSREKKESFPLTVTSAQKNPTAFYLCASSRGPGETGELFFGEGSRLTVL.